Given below is one T cell receptor beta chain in context. This entry belongs to a study of blood T cell repertoires in COVID-19. CDR1 is MNHEY and CDR2 is SMNVEV in the germline V gene (reference sequence). Trimming took off 4 bases at V and 1 base at J, with 13 bases between the two ends. The CDR3 has 15 amino acids. The data were produced by immunoSEQ multiplex PCR, yet TCRdb's version contains in-frame clones alone and is incomplete. The sample consists of approximately 210,000 clones, approximately 82% of them appearing once. Sequenced sample: peripheral blood. The source is a woman in her forties with acute or convalescent COVID-19. This chain connects TRBV27 to TRBJ2-5; tentative D call: TRBD2 (6 bases). The CDR3 sequence: CASSSRERRQETQYF. As DNA, the CDR3 is TGTGCCAGCAGTTCTCGGGAGCGTCGCCAAGAGACCCAGTACTTC.